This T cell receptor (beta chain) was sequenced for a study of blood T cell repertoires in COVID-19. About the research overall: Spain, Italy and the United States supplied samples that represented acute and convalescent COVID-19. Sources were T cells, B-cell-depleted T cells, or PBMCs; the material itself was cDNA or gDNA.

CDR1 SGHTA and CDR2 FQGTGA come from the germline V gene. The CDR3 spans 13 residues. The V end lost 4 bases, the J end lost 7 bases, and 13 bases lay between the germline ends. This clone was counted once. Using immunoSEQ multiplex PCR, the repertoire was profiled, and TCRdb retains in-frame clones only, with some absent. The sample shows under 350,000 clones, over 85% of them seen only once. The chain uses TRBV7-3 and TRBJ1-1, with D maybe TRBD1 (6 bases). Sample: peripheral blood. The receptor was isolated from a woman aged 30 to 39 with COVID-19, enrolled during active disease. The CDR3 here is CASSSQGLGEAFF. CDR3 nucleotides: TGTGCCAGCAGCTCACAGGGCTTGGGTGAAGCTTTCTTT.